This T cell receptor beta chain was sequenced for a study of PD-1 blockade in classical Hodgkin lymphoma. Exposure to brentuximab vedotin varied, and each patient had relapsed following autologous stem cell transplantation. Best overall response was complete response, partial response or progressive disease in these relapsed/refractory classical Hodgkin lymphoma patients. The CDR3 loop spans 11 amino acids. Germline CDR1 reads SGHDT; CDR2 reads YYEEEE. Regarding the study as a whole: TCR diversity in CD4+, not CD8+, cells rose significantly by C4D1.

Using immunoSEQ multiplex PCR, the repertoire was profiled, and TCRdb retains in-frame clones only, with some absent. The sample lists 40,000 or so clones; about 90% were seen once. Comments on this clone: Its antigen is unidentified. Relative to the germline gene, one junction end is altered; a read error may explain this.

The genes are TRBV5-6 and TRBJ1-1; D is possibly TRBD1 (5 bases). The receptor comes from a human donor with classical Hodgkin lymphoma. The sample consisted of peripheral blood mononuclear cells (PBMCs), taken at baseline. The CDR3 spells CASSLAGTLYF. CDR3 nucleotides: TGTGCCAGCAGCTTGGCGGGGACCTTGTATTTT.